This TCR beta chain is from a study of T cells in Graves' hyperthyroidism and ophthalmopathy. A remark on this clonotype: Its matching antigen is unknown.

J gave up 11 bases and V 6 bases, and 5 bases lay outside the gene matches. The CDR3 runs 12 residues. Germline loops: CDR1 DFQATT, CDR2 SNEGSKA (reference sequence). Regions amplified from RNA transcripts were the TCR beta CDR3 regions. HTBI primers drove first-round RT-PCR of the TCR CDR3. From the multiplex PCR reads, TCRdb called clonotypes with MiXCR, one entry per CDR3 protein. Among 500,000 or so distinct CDR3 sequences, about a sixth were seen once, and the ten largest hold approximately 16%. Study-wide findings and caveats: The authors' 13 V-J model separated ophthalmopathy from stable hyperthyroidism.

The sequencing sample was made of blood. The chain couples TRBV20-1 to TRBJ1-4, with TRBD1 matching 11 bases. The TCR comes from a young woman with Graves' ophthalmopathy. Here the CDR3 DNA reads TGCAGTGCCCTGGACAGGGGGCTGAAACTGTTTTTT. It encodes CSALDRGLKLFF.